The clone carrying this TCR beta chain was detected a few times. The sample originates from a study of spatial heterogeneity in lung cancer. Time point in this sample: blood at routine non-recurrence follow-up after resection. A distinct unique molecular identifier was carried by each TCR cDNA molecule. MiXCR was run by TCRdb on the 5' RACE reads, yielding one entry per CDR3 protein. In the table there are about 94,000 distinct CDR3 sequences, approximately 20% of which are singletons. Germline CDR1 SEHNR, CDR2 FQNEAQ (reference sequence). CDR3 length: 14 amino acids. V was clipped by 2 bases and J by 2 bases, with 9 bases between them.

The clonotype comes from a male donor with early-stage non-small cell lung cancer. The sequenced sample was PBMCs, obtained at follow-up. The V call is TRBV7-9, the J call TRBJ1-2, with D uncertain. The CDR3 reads CASSLLQINYGYTF. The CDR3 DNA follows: TGTGCCAGCAGCTTATTACAGATAAACTATGGCTACACCTTC.